The rows below give T cell receptor beta chains drawn from one sample of a study of response to subunit inactivated influenza vaccine. TCRdb re-called the RT-PCR reads through MiXCR, storing one row per CDR3 protein. The data contain fewer than 400,000 distinct CDR3 sequences, 20% to 25% of them singletons. This sample comprised PBMCs from blood, obtained 21 months after vaccination. Receptors were obtained from a man aged 50-75 years who received an inactivated influenza vaccine. CDR3s include the opening cysteine and the closing phenylalanine or tryptophan. The D gene is left open where the match is weak. The size field is filled for only some rows; it gives once, few, many or a size class.

D gene,V gene,J gene,clone size,CDR3 protein,CDR3 DNA
TRBD1,TRBV19,TRBJ1-5,.,CASSISQGSGNQPQHF,TGTGCCAGTAGTATATCACAGGGGTCGGGGAATCAGCCCCAGCATTTT
TRBD1,TRBV10-3,TRBJ1-1,once,CAISELGTGGTEAFF,TGTGCCATCAGTGAGTTAGGGACAGGGGGCACTGAAGCTTTCTTT
TRBD1,TRBV20-1,TRBJ1-1,many,CSALADRANTEAFF,TGCAGTGCACTCGCGGACAGGGCGAACACTGAAGCTTTCTTT
.,TRBV2,TRBJ2-3,.,CASFRALPTSTDTQYF,TGTGCCAGCTTCCGGGCCCTACCTACTTCCACAGATACGCAGTATTTT
.,TRBV12-3/TRBV12-4,TRBJ1-2,few,CASSLGGGGYGYTF,TGTGCCAGCAGTTTAGGGGGAGGGGGCTATGGCTACACCTTC
.,TRBV12-3/TRBV12-4,TRBJ2-1,.,CASSPLLWGKQFF,TGTGCCAGCAGCCCCTTGTTGTGGGGGAAACAGTTCTTC
.,TRBV9,TRBJ1-4,.,CASSGEGQPNEKLFF,TGTGCCAGCAGCGGAGAGGGACAACCTAATGAAAAACTGTTTTTT
TRBD2,TRBV20-1,TRBJ2-2,.,CSAEAGMRTGELFF,TGCAGTGCAGAAGCGGGAATGCGAACCGGGGAGCTGTTTTTT
TRBD1,TRBV12-3/TRBV12-4,TRBJ1-1,few,CASSLRQGNRRTEAFF,TGTGCCAGCAGTTTAAGACAGGGGAATCGAAGGACTGAAGCTTTCTTT
.,TRBV20-1,TRBJ2-1,few,CSARRGLEFF,TGCAGTGCTAGGAGGGGACTGGAGTTCTTC
.,TRBV5-1,TRBJ2-7,.,CASSLQRGSAGISYEQYF,TGCGCCAGCAGCTTGCAGCGTGGATCGGCAGGAATCTCCTACGAGCAGTACTTC
.,TRBV12-3/TRBV12-4,TRBJ2-2,.,CASSAGTNTGELFF,TGTGCCAGCAGTGCCGGGACCAACACCGGGGAGCTGTTTTTT
TRBD1,TRBV4-3,TRBJ1-1,many,CASSQGARGRPEAFF,TGCGCCAGCAGCCAAGGGGCAAGGGGGCGCCCTGAAGCTTTCTTT
.,TRBV27,TRBJ2-3,.,CASSLDADTQYF,TGTGCCAGTTCGCTAGACGCAGATACGCAGTATTTT
.,TRBV5-5,TRBJ1-1,many,CASSLAGGYEAFF,TGTGCCAGCAGCTTGGCCGGGGGATACGAAGCTTTCTTT
.,TRBV9,TRBJ2-7,few,CASSVAATSSYEQYF,TGTGCCAGCAGCGTTGCGGCGACGAGCTCCTACGAGCAGTACTTC
.,TRBV7-2,TRBJ1-1,.,CASSYMNTEAFF,TGTGCCAGCAGTTATATGAACACTGAAGCTTTCTTT
.,TRBV5-1,TRBJ2-2,.,CASSLALNRDTGELFF,TGCGCCAGCAGCTTGGCCCTAAACCGGGACACCGGGGAGCTGTTTTTT
.,TRBV11-2,TRBJ1-5,many,CASSSFPNQPQHF,TGTGCCAGCAGCTCATTTCCCAATCAGCCCCAGCATTTT
TRBD2,TRBV12-5,TRBJ2-3,few,CASGFWTSGRADTQYF,TGTGCTAGTGGTTTCTGGACTAGCGGGAGGGCAGATACGCAGTATTTT
.,TRBV7-2,TRBJ1-6,.,CAGSSPRAGSPLHF,TGTGCCGGCAGCTCTCCTCGAGCTGGGTCACCCCTCCACTTT
.,TRBV6-2/TRBV6-3,TRBJ1-5,few,CASSPPRTLSNQPQHF,TGTGCCAGCAGTCCCCCCCGGACTTTGAGCAATCAGCCCCAGCATTTT
.,TRBV19,TRBJ2-7,.,CASSVTAGTYEQYF,TGTGCCAGTAGTGTAACAGCGGGCACATACGAGCAGTACTTC
.,TRBV20-1,TRBJ2-5,few,CSANWRGGQETQYF,TGCAGTGCTAACTGGCGGGGAGGACAAGAGACCCAGTACTTC
TRBD1,TRBV12-3/TRBV12-4,TRBJ1-1,.,CASSYTGGTEAFF,TGTGCCAGCAGTTATACAGGGGGTACTGAAGCTTTCTTT
TRBD2,TRBV20-1,TRBJ2-7,.,CSARLAGISYEQYF,TGCAGTGCGAGACTAGCGGGGATCTCCTACGAGCAGTACTTC
.,TRBV6-5,TRBJ2-1,.,CASSYSSTNNEQFF,TGTGCCAGCAGTTACTCGAGCACTAACAATGAGCAGTTCTTC
.,TRBV19,TRBJ1-1,many,CASREKHYTEAFF,TGTGCCAGTAGAGAGAAACACTACACTGAAGCTTTCTTT
.,TRBV5-5,TRBJ2-7,.,CASSLGIGGTLAEYF,TGTGCCAGCAGCTTGGGAATAGGGGGTACCTTAGCGGAGTACTTC
TRBD1,TRBV6-2/TRBV6-3,TRBJ1-5,.,CASSPGTGVFEVQPQHF,TGTGCCAGCAGCCCTGGGACAGGAGTGTTTGAGGTTCAGCCCCAGCATTTT
.,TRBV7-9,TRBJ1-4,.,CASSSPWQANEKLFF,TGTGCCAGCAGCTCCCCATGGCAGGCTAATGAAAAACTGTTTTTT
.,TRBV11-1,TRBJ2-5,.,CASSLARYGETQYF,TGTGCCAGCAGCTTAGCGAGGTACGGCGAGACCCAGTACTTC
.,TRBV6-1,TRBJ2-7,few,CASSVMVPVYEQYF,TGTGCCAGCAGTGTAATGGTACCCGTCTACGAGCAGTACTTC
.,TRBV5-1,TRBJ2-7,many,CASSLESTPYEQYF,TGCGCCAGCAGCTTGGAGAGTACGCCCTACGAGCAGTACTTC
.,TRBV24-1,TRBJ2-2,few,CATMGRGNTGELFF,TGTGCCACCATGGGACGAGGGAACACCGGGGAGCTGTTTTTT
TRBD2,TRBV4-1,TRBJ2-1,few,CASSPEGRGAYNEQFF,TGCGCCAGCAGCCCGGAGGGGAGGGGCGCCTACAATGAGCAGTTCTTC
TRBD1,TRBV4-1,TRBJ2-1,once,CAISQVPGQSWNEQFF,TGCGCCATCAGCCAAGTTCCGGGACAGAGCTGGAATGAGCAGTTCTTC
.,TRBV7-2,TRBJ2-1,few,CASSYGRSYNEQFF,TGTGCCAGCAGCTACGGTCGCTCCTACAATGAGCAGTTCTTC
TRBD1,TRBV2,TRBJ1-1,.,CASDRDRTNTEAFF,TGTGCCAGCGACCGGGACAGGACGAACACTGAAGCTTTCTTT
.,TRBV4-3,TRBJ2-3,few,CASSQGPTSTDTQYF,TGCGCCAGCAGCCAAGGCCCGACAAGCACAGATACGCAGTATTTT
TRBD1,TRBV28,TRBJ1-2,few,CASSPWTGFGGYGYTF,TGTGCCAGCAGCCCTTGGACAGGGTTTGGGGGCTATGGCTACACCTTC
.,TRBV7-3,TRBJ1-4,.,CASSLTCPGDDEKLFF,TGTGCCAGCAGCTTAACGTGTCCCGGGGATGATGAAAAACTGTTTTTT
.,TRBV3-1,TRBJ1-6,.,CASSQDRTSPLHF,TGTGCCAGCAGCCAAGATAGAACTTCACCCCTCCACTTT
.,TRBV11-2,TRBJ1-2,few,CASSLDRARGYTF,TGTGCCAGCAGCTTAGATCGGGCGCGTGGCTACACCTTC
.,TRBV19,TRBJ1-1,few,CASSRDSTNTEAFF,TGTGCCAGTAGTCGTGACAGTACGAACACTGAAGCTTTCTTT
.,TRBV12-3/TRBV12-4,TRBJ2-7,few,CASSEAGDSYEQYF,TGTGCCAGCAGTGAAGCGGGCGACTCCTACGAGCAGTACTTC
TRBD2,TRBV10-3,TRBJ2-3,.,CAISEGLTSGTDTQYF,TGTGCCATCAGTGAGGGGTTGACTAGCGGCACAGATACGCAGTATTTT
.,TRBV23-1,TRBJ1-1,few,CASSQSEDHRLPSMNTEAFF,TGCGCCAGCAGTCAATCGGAGGACCACCGTCTCCCGTCTATGAACACTGAAGCTTTCTTT
TRBD2,TRBV6-2/TRBV6-3,TRBJ2-1,.,CASSYSRSGGYNEQFF,TGTGCCAGCAGTTACTCTAGGAGCGGGGGTTACAATGAGCAGTTCTTC
TRBD1,TRBV6-2/TRBV6-3,TRBJ2-7,.,CASSLRPTGALYEQYF,TGTGCCAGCAGCCTCCGCCCGACAGGGGCCCTCTACGAGCAGTACTTC
.,TRBV11-2,TRBJ1-3,.,CASSLTDSLTGNTIYF,TGTGCCAGCAGCCTCACGGACAGCCTAACTGGAAACACCATATATTTT